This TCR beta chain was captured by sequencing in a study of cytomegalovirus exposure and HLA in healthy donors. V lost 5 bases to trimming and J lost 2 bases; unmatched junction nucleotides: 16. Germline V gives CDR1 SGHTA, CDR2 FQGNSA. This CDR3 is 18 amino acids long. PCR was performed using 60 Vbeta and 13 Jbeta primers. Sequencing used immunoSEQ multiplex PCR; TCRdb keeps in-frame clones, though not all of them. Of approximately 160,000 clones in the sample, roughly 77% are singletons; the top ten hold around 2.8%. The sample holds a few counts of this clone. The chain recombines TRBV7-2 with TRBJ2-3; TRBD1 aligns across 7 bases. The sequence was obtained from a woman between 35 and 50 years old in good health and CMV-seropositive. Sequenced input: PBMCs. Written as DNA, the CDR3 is TGTGCCAGCAGCCCCTACCCGGGACAGACTCCTTCCACAGATACGCAGTATTTT. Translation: CASSPYPGQTPSTDTQYF.